The present T cell receptor beta chain was sequenced within a study of cytomegalovirus exposure and HLA in healthy donors. Regarding the study as a whole: High sensitivity and specificity were reportedly achieved when the classifier diagnosed cytomegalovirus status.

Both 60 Vbeta primers and 13 Jbeta primers went into the PCR. This table comes from immunoSEQ multiplex PCR, and its TCRdb copy is limited to in-frame clones, with some not included. The table shows around 80,000 clones, with over 9.5% occurring only once. This clone was detected a few times. Its specificity is unknown. Trimming cost V 0 bases and J 3 bases; bases outside gene matches: 6. The CDR3 consists of 16 residues. Germline V gene sequence: CDR1 SGHDT, CDR2 YYEEEE. The source of this sequence is a man aged 60-69 years in good health and CMV-seropositive. Source material: PBMCs. This chain connects TRBV5-6 to TRBJ2-7, with 10 bases matching TRBD1. CDR3: CASSLAIRTGGYEQYV. The CDR3 DNA sequence: TGTGCCAGCAGCTTGGCGATTAGGACAGGGGGCTACGAGCAGTACGTC.